This T cell receptor beta chain was recorded in a study of T-cell reconstitution after alpha-beta-depleted transplantation in children. From germline, CDR1 is SNHLY and CDR2 FYNNEI. The CDR3 contains 16 residues. Trimming pared 11 bases from V and 3 bases from J, leaving 26 bases between. Unique molecular identifiers were built into the TCRbeta library. TCRdb redid the calling of the PCR reads with MiXCR, one entry per CDR3 protein. Among approximately 630,000 distinct CDR3 sequences listed, under 15% were seen once. Comments on this clonotype: Its antigen is still unknown.

Study-level points and caveats: Among T cells one year after transplant, newly produced cells accounted for most counts and diversity.

The TCR originated in a girl aged 2-10 years with congenital amegakaryocytic thrombocytopenia, due to receive a stem cell transplant. The chain joins TRBV2 to TRBJ2-7; possible D gene TRBD2, 5 bases. The sample consisted of PBMCs, taken before TCRalphabeta/CD19-depleted stem cell transplant. The CDR3 coding sequence is TGTGCCGGCGCTTCAAACGGGAACCGGAACTACTACGAGCAGTACTTC. Protein sequence: CAGASNGNRNYYEQYF.